The table lists the clone carrying this T cell receptor (beta chain) with a few counts. Its specificity is not known. Synthesis of TCR beta cDNA was carried out from about 540 ng total RNA with a constant-region primer. Three nested multiplex PCR rounds of slightly modified ARM-PCR generated TCR beta libraries. For 10 cycles apiece, the opening two PCR rounds ran with TRBV1-TRBV30 forward primers and a C-beta reverse primer. TCRdb redid the calling of the multiplex PCR reads with MiXCR, one entry per CDR3 protein. The profile shows 300,000 to 400,000 distinct CDR3 sequences, around 60% of them singletons. In addition to blood RNA drawn from unsorted whole blood, germline DNA was extracted. Before any surgery took place, 3.5 to 5 milliliters of peripheral blood were collected. This specimen belongs to a study of tumor-infiltrating lymphocytes in primary liver carcinoma. Study at large: The study reported T1-T3 N0M0 tumors spanning 4.2 to 10 cm. Whole-study results and caveats: Tumor-adjacent and tumor-blood pairs shared less of their repertoires than tumor region pairs shared.

This CDR3 is built from 12 residues. V is TRBV21-1 and J is TRBJ2-7; TRBD1, as called in the table, went unchecked against the DNA. TRBV21-1 is a listed pseudogene. The receptor's source is a man in his forties or fifties with primary liver carcinoma and hepatitis B virus infection. Input material: peripheral blood. CDR3 loop: CASGPGIYEQYF. The CDR3 coding sequence is TGTGCCAGCGGTCCAGGGATCTACGAGCAGTACTTC.